These 17 T cell receptor beta chains came from one sample sequenced in a study of T cells in Graves' hyperthyroidism and ophthalmopathy. It was RNA transcripts that yielded the amplified TCR beta CDR3 regions. A set of HTBI primers served as the primers for a first-round RT-PCR of the TCR CDR3. TCRdb re-derived calls from the multiplex PCR reads in MiXCR, one entry per CDR3 protein. Among almost 600,000 distinct CDR3 sequences listed, around 46% were seen once. Sequenced sample: peripheral blood or thyroid tissue (not recorded which). All receptors come from a woman between 18 and 30 years old with Graves' hyperthyroidism.

This clonotype was detected ten times or more. V gene TRBV5-1 combines with J gene TRBJ2-7; no clear D. Germline CDR1 is SGHRS and CDR2 is YFSETQ. This CDR3 has 13 amino acids. V shed 4 bases and J shed 10 bases, with 18 bases lying between them. The DNA for the CDR3 is TGCGCCAGCAGCGTAGACACCCCCTACCTTCAGTACTTC. This encodes CASSVDTPYLQYF.

The sample holds many counts of this clonotype. This chain connects TRBV25-1 to TRBJ1-1; D not resolved. Trimming cost V 3 bases and J 2 bases, with 10 bases left between them. This CDR3 region has 14 residues. CDR1 is MGHDK, CDR2 SYGVNS, per germline. CDR3 bases: TGTGCCAGCAGTGAGTACCGGGCCAACACTGAAGCTTTCTTT. Encoded protein: CASSEYRANTEAFF.

There are many counts of this clonotype. The V and J genes are TRBV5-1 and TRBJ1-4; D unresolved. The CDR3 covers 13 residues. CDR1 is SGHRS and CDR2 is YFSETQ in the germline V gene. The ends were cut back, 7 bases at V and 3 bases at J, with 10 bases in the middle. CDR3 bases: TGCGCCAGCCTCGACCAGGCTAATGAAAAACTGTTTTTT. Amino acids: CASLDQANEKLFF.

There are many counts of this clonotype. The V call is TRBV5-4, the J call TRBJ2-6; the D gene is possibly TRBD2 (6 bases). The CDR3 runs 21 residues. Germline V gene sequence: CDR1 SGHNT, CDR2 YYREEE (reference sequence). V was cut by 0 bases and J by 0 bases, with 22 bases left in between. The CDR3 region is CASSLEFIWGDVNSGANVLTF. DNA for the CDR3: TGTGCCAGCAGCTTGGAATTCATCTGGGGGGACGTCAACTCTGGGGCCAACGTCCTGACTTTC.

The sample holds many counts of this clonotype. The chain employs TRBV19 and TRBJ1-2; D perhaps matches TRBD1 (5 bases). The length of the CDR3 is 14 residues. CDR1 LNHDA and CDR2 SQIVND come from the germline V gene (reference sequence). V lost 0 bases and J lost 3, with 8 bases in between. CDR3: CASSIERGDYGYTF. CDR3 DNA: TGTGCCAGTAGTATAGAGCGGGGGGACTATGGCTACACCTTC.

This clonotype appeared many times. This chain joins TRBV27 and TRBJ1-5; 7 positions agree with TRBD1. The CDR3 extends over 14 amino acids. After removal of 6 bases from V and 11 bases from J, the junction contained 13 bases not matched to a gene. Germline loops: CDR1 MNHEY, CDR2 SMNVEV (reference sequence). The CDR3 is CASRAGQSNQAQHF. The CDR3 DNA follows: TGTGCCAGCAGGGCGGGACAGAGCAATCAAGCCCAGCATTTT.

This clonotype was observed many times. The rearrangement links TRBV5-1 to TRBJ2-7, with D unresolved. The CDR3 has 14 residues. V lost 0 bases to trimming and J lost 3 bases, with 10 bases between them. Germline V lookup: CDR1 SGHRS, CDR2 YFSETQ. The CDR3 DNA follows: TGCGCCAGCAGCTTGGACGGCTCACTCTACGAGCAGTACTTC. It encodes CASSLDGSLYEQYF.

In this sample, this clonotype turned up a few times. The chain carries TRBV15 and TRBJ1-2; TRBD1 agrees at 9 bases. The CDR3 consists of 15 residues. J was trimmed by 5 bases and V by 0 bases; bases with no gene match: 4. Germline-derived CDR1 and CDR2 are LNHNV and YYDKDF (reference sequence). The CDR3 DNA reads as TGTGCCACCAGCAGAGAACAGGGGGCGGATTATGGCTACACCTTC. Translating it yields CATSREQGADYGYTF.

The chain employs TRBV19 and TRBJ1-1, with 11 bases matching TRBD1. This CDR3 contains 15 residues. Looked up from germline, CDR1 is LNHDA and CDR2 is SQIVND (reference sequence). This CDR3 is CALRTGGKANTEAFF. The CDR3 region has the DNA TGTGCTTTAAGGACAGGGGGCAAAGCGAACACTGAAGCTTTCTTT.

This clonotype showed up many times. The rearrangement links TRBV2 to TRBJ1-4; weak D call: TRBD1 (5 bases). V was pared by 7 bases and J by 1 base, with 13 bases between. CDR3 length: 15 amino acids. Germline V gives CDR1 SNHLY, CDR2 FYNNEI. DNA of the CDR3: TGTGCCAGCAAGGAACGACAGATAACTAATGAAAAACTGTTTTTT. As protein: CASKERQITNEKLFF.

The chain combines TRBV7-9 with TRBJ2-7, with D possibly TRBD1 on 6 matching bases. V lost 6 bases and J lost 6, with 9 bases in between. This CDR3 is built from 11 residues. The germline V gene encodes CDR1 SEHNR and CDR2 FQNEAQ (reference sequence). For the CDR3, the DNA is TGTGCCAGCAGGTTGACAGGCGAGCAGTACTTC. This encodes CASRLTGEQYF.

This clonotype came up many times. V and J are TRBV24-1 and TRBJ1-5; D not resolved. Germline loops: CDR1 KGHDR, CDR2 SFDVKD. This CDR3 region has 15 residues. The V end lost 4 bases, the J end lost 5 bases, and 14 bases lay between the germline ends. The CDR3 bases are TGTGCCACCAGTGAAGTCGGTGCCGAGGATCAGCCCCAGCATTTT. Translated: CATSEVGAEDQPQHF.

Details on this clonotype: One end of the junction does not line up with germline, which may come from a read error. The J gene is TRBJ1-5, the V gene TRBV2; TRBD1 matches 8 bases. The CDR3 loop spans 17 amino acids. Looked up from germline, CDR1 is SNHLY and CDR2 is FYNNEI. The CDR3 nucleotides are TGTGCCAGCAGGGACGGACAGGGAGGAGGGCTGAGGCAGCCCCAACATTTT. Residues: CASRDGQGGGLRQPQHF. Using reference TRBV2 and TRBJ1-5 for the parts outside the CDR3, the full variable domain is EPEVTQTPSHQVTQMGQEVILRCVPISNHLYFYWYRQILGQKVEFLVSFYNNEISEKSEIFDDQFSVERPDGSNFTLKIRSTKLEDSAMYFCASRDGQGGGLRQPQHFGDGTRLSIL.

This clonotype was seen a few times. V is TRBV9 and J is TRBJ2-5; D not resolved. The CDR3 covers 15 residues. The V gene lost 0 bases and the J gene lost 1 base, with 10 bases spanning the gap. Germline lookup yields CDR1 SGDLS and CDR2 YYNGEE. The CDR3 sequence: CASSVGFGAQETQYF. The CDR3 nucleotides read TGTGCCAGCAGCGTAGGGTTCGGAGCCCAAGAGACCCAGTACTTC.

The chain combines TRBV7-6 with TRBJ2-5; 9 bases match TRBD1. The CDR3 extends over 18 amino acids. Germline CDR1 and CDR2: SGHVS and FNYEAQ. V dropped 5 bases and J dropped 1; count of bases not matched to a gene: 14. The CDR3 DNA sequence: TGTGCCAGCAGCATCTACTACAGGGGGCGCGTCGCCCAAGAGACCCAGTACTTC. Protein product: CASSIYYRGRVAQETQYF.

This sequence joins TRBV10-3 and TRBJ2-7; no firm D call. Germline V gives CDR1 ENHRY, CDR2 SYGVKD. This CDR3 has 13 residues. The V and J ends lost 0 bases and 3 bases respectively, with 6 bases between them. The CDR3 loop is CAISESQLYEQYF. CDR3 DNA: TGTGCCATCAGTGAGTCCCAGCTCTACGAGCAGTACTTC.

Here the CDR3 DNA reads TGCGCCAGCAGCTTGACAGGAGCCTCTGGAAACACCATATATTTT. It yields the protein CASSLTGASGNTIYF. V is TRBV5-1 and J is TRBJ1-3; possibly TRBD1 for D (5 bases). The V end lost 1 base, the J end lost 0 bases, and 8 bases lay between the germline ends. The CDR3 is 15 amino acids. Germline V gene sequence: CDR1 SGHRS, CDR2 YFSETQ.